This TCR beta chain was recovered during a study of regulatory T cells in long-lasting Graves disease. V was trimmed by 8 bases and J by 4 bases, leaving 8 bases between them. CDR1 KGHDR and CDR2 SFDVKD come from the germline V gene. The CDR3 covers 12 residues. Time point described: newly diagnosed GD, antithyroid drugs for less than 3 months. The authors made the TCR library using RNA they extracted from PBMCs. About this clonotype: Just one base apart from a much larger clone, this may be a read error.

The authors built TCR beta libraries using iRepertoire HTBI primers and Arm-PCR of CDR3 regions. Each CDR3 protein gets one entry after TCRdb re-called the multiplex PCR reads with MiXCR. The sample yields some 250,000 distinct CDR3 sequences, approximately 20% seen once. The sequenced sample was peripheral blood mononuclear cells (PBMCs), obtained at new diagnosis, from a patient treated with antithyroid drugs. The J gene is TRBJ1-5, the V gene TRBV24-1; the D is unclear. This receptor was taken from a female donor with Graves disease. DNA of the CDR3: TGTGCCACCAATAAGGGAAATCAGCCCCAGCATTTT. It specifies CATNKGNQPQHF.